This TCR beta chain is drawn from a study of T cells in tuberculosis. Study-wide context: In South Africa, adults with active tuberculosis were compared with IGRA-negative and latently infected IGRA-positive adolescents. Within 7 days of starting treatment, or before, PBMC were stored.

Time point meaning: new active TB diagnosis, blood taken before or within 7 days of starting treatment. Included patients were adults of at least 18, HIV-seronegative, South African. Germline V gene sequence: CDR1 SGDLS, CDR2 YYNGEE. The CDR3 loop spans 15 amino acids. Deletions cut 0 bases from V and 6 bases from J, with 13 bases between. On this clone: The antigen is unknown.

The data were produced by immunoSEQ multiplex PCR, yet TCRdb's version contains in-frame clones alone and is incomplete. The sample has tens of thousands of clones, nearly 90% seen once. Study findings and constraints: Shorter CDR3-alpha in active tuberculosis partly drove smaller distances.

The rearrangement joins TRBV9 to TRBJ1-5, with D tentatively TRBD1 (6 bases). The source material was PBMCs, sampled at tuberculosis diagnosis. The receptor was isolated from an adult with tuberculosis. The CDR3, as DNA: TGTGCCAGCAGCGTAGCTGGTTCAGGGGTTCAGCCCCAGCATTTT. Its translation is CASSVAGSGVQPQHF.